The next 15 T cell receptor beta chains were all read from a single sample in a study of tumor-infiltrating lymphocytes in primary liver carcinoma (dated by TCRdb to about 2017). Without any cell sorting, total RNA and DNA were co-extracted from roughly 18-30 mg of bulk tissue using the AllPrep DNA/RNA mini kit. Instrument on record: Illumina HiSeq 2500. A constant-region primer and ProtoScript II reverse transcriptase were used to reverse-transcribe TCRbeta-specific cDNA from around 540 ng total RNA. Construction of the TCRbeta libraries relied on three nested rounds of multiplex PCR, following a slightly modified ARM-PCR procedure. Each of the first two PCR rounds ran for around 9 cycles and used multiplex TRBV1-TRBV30 forward primers together with a Cbeta reverse primer. TCRdb trimmed the raw reads at Q25, called clones with MiXCR and kept productive beta chains. Merged by CDR3 protein, the rows form single entries marked with the most common genes and DNA. The sample yields roughly 100,000 distinct CDR3 sequences; about four fifths were counted once. Together, the top ten hold approximately 20% of the sample.

The sequencing input was liver tumor tissue from sampling region 3. The cell subset or site label, read with the paper, signifies: tumor region T3, left-lateral pole. These receptors all stem from a man aged 40-55 years with primary liver carcinoma and hepatitis B virus infection.

A word on this clonotype: The junction and the germline gene differ at one end; a read error may be behind it. J is TRBJ1-2 and V is TRBV11-2; D not certain. The germline CDR1 and CDR2 sequences are SGHAT and FQNNGV. CDR3 length: 12 residues. CDR3 DNA: TGTACCAGCAGCTCAACAGTTTATGGCTACACCTTC. Its translation is CTSSSTVYGYTF.

With regard to this clonotype: One junction end disagrees with the germline gene, perhaps due to a read error. The chain combines TRBV12-3 or TRBV12-4 with TRBJ1-1; D unclear. The CDR3 consists of 13 residues. The chain's CDR3 is CDSSLSQNTEAFF. The DNA of the CDR3 is TGTGACAGCAGCCTTTCCCAGAACACTGAAGCTTTCTTT.

Many counts were recorded for this clonotype. A junction boundary mismatches the germline segment, possibly from a read error. The V gene is TRBV6-1, the J gene TRBJ2-2, with 8 nucleotides matching TRBD1. This CDR3 is built from 18 residues. CDR1 and CDR2 from the germline V gene are MNHNS and SASEGT. Here the CDR3 DNA reads TGTGTCAGCAGGGGACCGGGACAGGCTGACGCGAACACCGGGGAGCTGTTTTTT. This sequence encodes CVSRGPGQADANTGELFF.

The chain uses TRBV20-1 and TRBJ2-5; 7 bases match TRBD2. This CDR3 contains 15 residues. Germline loops: CDR1 DFQATT, CDR2 SNEGSKA (reference sequence). Losses at the gene ends were 0 bases for V and 7 bases for J; bases not matched to a gene: 11. CDR3 in amino acids: CSARDRGRARGTQYF. As DNA, the CDR3 is TGCAGTGCTAGAGATCGAGGGAGGGCCCGGGGGACCCAGTACTTC.

The J gene is TRBJ2-1, the V gene TRBV11-1; no reliable D call. Trimming cost V 5 bases and J 5 bases, with 22 bases left between them. The CDR3 sequence is 17 residues long. The germline gives CDR1 SGHAT, CDR2 FQDESV (reference sequence). The CDR3 sequence: CASSTPSSSGSNNEQFF. CDR3 bases: TGTGCCAGCAGCACTCCTTCGAGTAGTGGATCCAACAATGAGCAGTTCTTC.

Note on this clonotype: Its ends do not fully match the called genes, so a read error is possible. The rearrangement joins TRBV4-2 to TRBJ1-2; D gene uncertain. Germline-derived CDR1 and CDR2 are LGHNA and YNFKEQ. The CDR3 sequence is 15 residues long. The CDR3 DNA reads as TGTGCCAGCAGCCAAGGCGCCAGGTGCCCCTATGGCCACACCTTC. Translated: CASSQGARCPYGHTF.

This chain connects TRBV29-1 to TRBJ2-6, with D possibly called TRBD1 or TRBD2 (7 bases each). Trimming took 7 bases from V and 0 from J, leaving 13 bases between them. The germline V gene has CDR1 SQVTM and CDR2 ANQGSEA. The CDR3 has 15 residues. This CDR3 reads CSAQGEGSGANVLTF. CDR3 sequence (DNA): TGCAGCGCTCAGGGGGAGGGCTCTGGGGCCAACGTCCTGACTTTC.

A word on this clonotype: Germline is not matched at one junction end, which may reflect a read error. CDR3: CAWRPPFADEQSF. The CDR3 DNA is TGTGCCTGGAGGCCTCCCTTTGCAGATGAGCAGTCCTTC. The V and J genes are TRBV30 and TRBJ2-1; no clear D. The length of the CDR3 is 13 residues. CDR1 GTSNPN and CDR2 SVGIG come from the germline V gene (reference sequence).

As regards this clonotype: The junction shows a germline mismatch at one end, possibly a read error. The chain uses TRBV28 and TRBJ1-2, with D perhaps TRBD1 (6 bases). The CDR3 extends over 14 amino acids. The germline V gene encodes CDR1 MDHEN and CDR2 SYDVKM. The CDR3 DNA sequence: TGTGCCAACACCCCGAACAGGGCTGGCTATGGCTACGCCTTC. It yields the protein CANTPNRAGYGYAF.

In regard to this clonotype: A much larger clone is a single base away; this may be a read error. The chain is built from TRBV2 and TRBJ2-3; D may be TRBD1 (5 bases). The J call may be wrong; the DNA end is better matched by TRBJ1-5. Germline CDR1 reads SNHLY; CDR2 reads FYNNEI. This CDR3 is built from 16 residues. CDR3 DNA sequence: TGTGCCAGCAGGGCGGCACACGGGAGGGGCACAGATACGCAGCATTTT. It is translated as CASRAAHGRGTDTQHF.

About this clonotype itself: Compared with germline, one end of the junction differs, possibly owing to a read error. This chain uses TRBV7-8 with TRBJ2-7, with TRBD1 identical over 7 bases. This CDR3 region has 15 residues. Germline lookup yields CDR1 SGHVS and CDR2 FQNEAQ. CDR3 coding DNA: TGTGCCAGCAGCCGAAACCTAGGACAGGACAACGAGCGGTACTTC. It codes for CASSRNLGQDNERYF.

Points on this clonotype: The CDR3 does not end in the conserved phenylalanine or tryptophan, so this is likely a read error. The chain links TRBV11-3 to TRBJ2-1; D is undetermined. The CDR3 is made up of 13 amino acids. CDR1 and CDR2 (germline): SGHNT, YENEEA. The CDR3 loop is CAGSSGGSWEQFS. The DNA for the CDR3 is TGTGCCGGCAGCTCGGGTGGTAGCTGGGAGCAGTTCTCC.

Note on this clonotype: At one end the junction does not follow the germline gene, possibly because of a read error. The V gene is TRBV6-1, the J gene TRBJ2-5, with D possibly being TRBD1 or TRBD2 (5 bases each). This CDR3 region has 15 residues. Germline assignment: CDR1 MNHNS and CDR2 SASEGT. The DNA of the CDR3 is TGTGCCAGCTGGGGCATGCGGGCTAAGGTGGAGACCCATTATTTC. Amino acids: CASWGMRAKVETHYF.

Points on this clonotype: The CDR3 does not end in the conserved phenylalanine or tryptophan, so this is likely a read error. The rearrangement links TRBV7-9 to TRBJ2-5; TRBD1 agrees at 9 bases. Unmatched junction bases numbered 5, after V lost 3 bases and J lost 3 bases. The CDR3 has 15 residues. Germline V CDR1 and CDR2: SEHNR, FQNEAQ (reference sequence). CDR3 coding DNA: TGTGCCAGCAGCTTCTGGACAGGGGAAGAAGAGACCCAGTACTTA. Translation gives CASSFWTGEEETQYL.

The chain recombines TRBV28 with TRBJ2-7; a possible D gene is TRBD2 (5 bases). This CDR3 has 14 residues. V was shortened by 5 bases and J by 11 bases, with 22 bases between the two germline ends. Germline V lookup: CDR1 MDHEN, CDR2 SYDVKM. As DNA, the CDR3 is TGTGCCAGCAGTCCCCTCGCGGGCCAGAGAGTCGAGTACTTC. Amino acids: CASSPLAGQRVEYF. Together with reference TRBV28 and TRBJ2-7, the CDR3 gives the full variable domain: DVKVTQSSRYLVKRTGEKVFLECVQDMDHENMFWYRQDPGLGLRLIYFSYDVKMKEKGDIPEGYSVSREKKERFSLILESASTNQTSMYLCASSPLAGQRVEYFGPGTRLTVT.